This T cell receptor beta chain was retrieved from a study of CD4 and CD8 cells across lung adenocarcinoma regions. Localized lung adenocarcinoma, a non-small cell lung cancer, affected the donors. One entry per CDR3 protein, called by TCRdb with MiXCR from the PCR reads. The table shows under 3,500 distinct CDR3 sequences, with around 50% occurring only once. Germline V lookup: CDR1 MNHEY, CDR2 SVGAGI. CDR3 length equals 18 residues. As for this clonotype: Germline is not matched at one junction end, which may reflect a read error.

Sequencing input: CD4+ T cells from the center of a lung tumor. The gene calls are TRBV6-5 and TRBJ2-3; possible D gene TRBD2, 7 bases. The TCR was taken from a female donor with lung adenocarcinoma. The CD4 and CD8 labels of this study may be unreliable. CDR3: CASSYGGGGGRSTETQYF. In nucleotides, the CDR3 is TGTGCCAGCAGTTACGGGGGGGGGGGGGGCCGGAGCACAGAGACCCAGTACTTT.